Presented here are 19 T cell receptor beta chains from one specimen sequenced in a study of T cells in Graves' hyperthyroidism and ophthalmopathy. RNA transcripts yielded amplified TCR beta CDR3 regions. The HTBI primer set was used in a first-round RT-PCR of the TCR CDR3. One entry per CDR3 protein results from TCRdb running MiXCR on the multiplex PCR reads. The table shows under 700,000 distinct CDR3 sequences, with 16% occurring only once. The sequenced material came from blood. These receptors were collected from a woman aged 18-29 years with Graves' hyperthyroidism.

With respect to this clonotype: One base away lies a much larger clone, so this may be a sequencing read error. The gene calls are TRBV5-5 and TRBJ2-1; D possibly corresponds to TRBD2 (5 bases). Germline V CDR1 and CDR2: SGHKS, YYEKEE (reference sequence). The CDR3 spans 14 residues. Here the CDR3 reads CASSPYFLANEHFF. In nucleotides, the CDR3 is TGTGCCAGCAGCCCATATTTCCTAGCCAATGAGCACTTCTTC.

This chain connects TRBV14 to TRBJ1-4; 10 nucleotides align to TRBD1. The CDR3 sequence is 15 residues long. Germline CDR1 and CDR2: SGHDN and FVKESK. V gave up 6 bases and J gave up 2 bases; unmatched junction bases: 3. CDR3 region: CASRRTGGTNEKLFF. CDR3 in DNA: TGTGCCAGCAGGCGGACAGGGGGGACTAATGAAAAACTGTTTTTT.

The chain uses TRBV20-1 and TRBJ2-3; 13 bases are shared with TRBD2. This CDR3 spans 22 amino acids. V trimming: 2 bases; J trimming: 3 bases; junction bases outside the gene matches: 23. The germline V gene has CDR1 DFQATT and CDR2 SNEGSKA (reference sequence). The CDR3 nucleotides are TGCAGTGCTAGAACAAACAATCAGGGACTAGCGGGAATAGTGCAGGGTACAGATACGCAGTATTTT. This sequence encodes CSARTNNQGLAGIVQGTDTQYF.

This chain uses TRBV10-3 with TRBJ2-7, with TRBD1 matching 8 bases. Germline-derived CDR1 and CDR2 are ENHRY and SYGVKD. The trim removed 4 bases at V and 5 bases at J, leaving 4 bases unmatched. This CDR3 is built from 13 residues. In DNA, the CDR3 is TGTGCCATCAGTGGGACAGGGCTCGACGAGCAGTACTTC. Residues: CAISGTGLDEQYF.

This clonotype was seen many times. The chain recombines TRBV12-3 or TRBV12-4 with TRBJ2-7; TRBD1 matches at 7 bases. V trimming: 5 bases; J trimming: 5 bases; junction bases outside the gene matches: 6. The CDR3 has 13 amino acids. The CDR3 nucleotides are TGTGCCAGCAGTCCGACAGGGTCCCACGAGCAGTACTTC. Amino acids: CASSPTGSHEQYF.

This clonotype was observed a few times. This sequence joins TRBV12-3 or TRBV12-4 and TRBJ1-5; D may be TRBD1 (6 bases). V gave up 6 bases and J gave up 0 bases, with 12 bases separating them. The CDR3 runs to 15 residues. The chain's CDR3 is CASSGGGNSNQPQHF. The DNA for the CDR3 is TGTGCCAGCAGCGGAGGGGGGAATAGCAATCAGCCCCAGCATTTT.

Many counts were recorded for this clonotype. This sequence joins TRBV5-6 and TRBJ2-3; TRBD2 matches at 9 bases. The CDR3 consists of 16 residues. V trimming: 4 bases; J trimming: 3 bases; junction bases outside the gene matches: 9. The germline V gene encodes CDR1 SGHDT and CDR2 YYEEEE. The CDR3 is CASSRLLRGGTDTQYF. DNA for the CDR3: TGTGCCAGCAGCCGATTACTGCGGGGGGGAACAGATACGCAGTATTTT.

This clonotype has a count of ten or more. Here the CDR3 reads CASSPKVSNQPQHF. The CDR3 nucleotides are TGCGCCAGCAGCCCCAAAGTAAGCAATCAGCCCCAGCATTTT. V and J are TRBV5-1 and TRBJ1-5; D is unclear. The ends were cut back, 4 bases at V and 1 base at J, with 9 bases in the middle. The CDR3 covers 14 residues. Germline CDR1 and CDR2: SGHRS and YFSETQ. Combining the CDR3 with reference TRBV5-1 and TRBJ1-5 gives the whole variable domain KAGVTQTPRYLIKTRGQQVTLSCSPISGHRSVSWYQQTPGQGLQFLFEYFSETQRNKGNFPGRFSGRQFSNSRSEMNVSTLELGDSALYLCASSPKVSNQPQHFGDGTRLSIL.

The chain uses TRBV5-6 and TRBJ2-5; D perhaps matches TRBD2 (6 bases). Trimming took off 1 base at V and 3 bases at J, with 10 bases between the two ends. CDR3 length: 14 residues. CDR1 SGHDT and CDR2 YYEEEE come from the germline V gene. This chain's CDR3 is CASSLLIAEETQYF. The DNA of the CDR3 is TGTGCCAGCAGCTTGTTGATAGCGGAAGAGACCCAGTACTTC.

This clonotype has ten or more counts. The chain carries TRBV29-1 and TRBJ2-7, with D perhaps TRBD2 (5 bases). This CDR3 contains 12 residues. Deletions cut 7 bases from V and 6 bases from J, with 16 bases between. The germline gives CDR1 SQVTM, CDR2 ANQGSEA. In nucleotides, the CDR3 is TGCAGCGGGTATACCGAGGGCCTCGAGCAGTACTTC. Protein: CSGYTEGLEQYF.

This clonotype was counted ten times or more. This chain connects TRBV2 to TRBJ1-4, with TRBD1 matching over 9 bases. Germline CDR1 reads SNHLY; CDR2 reads FYNNEI. The CDR3 length is 14 residues. Unmatched junction bases numbered 5, after V lost 5 bases and J lost 7 bases. The DNA of the CDR3 is TGTGCCAGCAGTTACAGGGGGCTACTTGAAAAACTGTTTTTT. Translation: CASSYRGLLEKLFF. The full variable domain, in which reference TRBV2 and TRBJ1-4 provide the parts outside the CDR3, is EPEVTQTPSHQVTQMGQEVILRCVPISNHLYFYWYRQILGQKVEFLVSFYNNEISEKSEIFDDQFSVERPDGSNFTLKIRSTKLEDSAMYFCASSYRGLLEKLFFGSGTQLSVL.

This clonotype appeared many times. The V call is TRBV20-1, the J call TRBJ2-5; 10 bases align to TRBD2. Per germline, CDR1 DFQATT and CDR2 SNEGSKA (reference sequence). Trimming took 0 bases from V and 5 from J; bases not matched to a gene: 9. This CDR3 is 16 amino acids long. The CDR3 DNA reads TGCAGTGCTAGAGATCCCCTAGCGGGAGAGTTGGAGACCCAGTACTTC. Protein product: CSARDPLAGELETQYF.

V and J are TRBV12-3 or TRBV12-4 and TRBJ2-5; perhaps TRBD2 as D (5 bases). The CDR3 spans 17 residues. Trimming pared 3 bases from V and 1 base from J, leaving 18 bases between. The CDR3 region has the DNA TGTGCCAGCAGTTTTCGGCTCACGGGGAGTGGCCAAGAGACCCAGTACTTC. Residues: CASSFRLTGSGQETQYF.

The rearrangement links TRBV10-1 to TRBJ2-3, with 11 bases that match TRBD2. Germline values: CDR1 WNHNN, CDR2 SYGVQD (reference sequence). The CDR3 is made up of 14 amino acids. J was trimmed by 4 bases and V by 8 bases; bases with no gene match: 5. CDR3 nucleotides: TGCGCCAGCGGGCTAGCGGGGGGCCCAGATACGCAGTATTTT. It yields the protein CASGLAGGPDTQYF.

Turning to this clonotype: This may stem from a read error, because a much larger clone lies one nucleotide away. The chain employs TRBV2 and TRBJ1-1, with D perhaps TRBD1 (5 bases). Trimming cost V 6 bases and J 7 bases, with 12 bases left between them. The CDR3 totals 12 residues. Germline V gene data show CDR1 as SNHLY and CDR2 as FYNNEI. The CDR3 DNA follows: TGTGCCAGCAGCCAGGACATGCGTGAAGCTTTCTTT. Its translation is CASSQDMREAFF. Combining the CDR3 with reference TRBV2 and TRBJ1-1 gives the whole variable domain EPEVTQTPSHQVTQMGQEVILRCVPISNHLYFYWYRQILGQKVEFLVSFYNNEISEKSEIFDDQFSVERPDGSNFTLKIRSTKLEDSAMYFCASSQDMREAFFGQGTRLTVV.

In this sample, this clonotype turned up many times. The J gene is TRBJ2-1, the V gene TRBV12-3 or TRBV12-4; possibly TRBD2 for D (7 bases). V lost 5 bases and J lost 5, with 10 bases in between. CDR3 length: 13 amino acids. The CDR3: CASSSGDNNEQFF. CDR3 DNA sequence: TGTGCCAGCAGTAGCGGGGACAACAATGAGCAGTTCTTC.

The rearrangement uses TRBV5-4 and TRBJ2-1; D is unclear. V was trimmed by 0 bases and J by 1 base, leaving 11 bases between them. This CDR3 region has 16 residues. The germline V gene encodes CDR1 SGHNT and CDR2 YYREEE (reference sequence). CDR3: CASSLGGLISYNEQFF. CDR3 DNA sequence: TGTGCCAGCAGCTTGGGGGGTCTTATTTCCTACAATGAGCAGTTCTTC.

There are many counts of this clonotype. The V call is TRBV3-1, the J call TRBJ1-3; D is unresolved. Trimming stripped 1 base from V and 1 base from J, with 11 bases between. Germline CDR1 reads LGHDT; CDR2 reads YNNKEL (reference sequence). The CDR3 length is 16 residues. DNA for the CDR3: TGTGCCAGCAGCCAAGGGTCGTCAGCGTCTGGAAACACCATATATTTT. Translation: CASSQGSSASGNTIYF.

This clonotype has a handful of counts. V is TRBV11-2 and J is TRBJ2-7; 8 nucleotides match TRBD2. CDR3 length equals 15 residues. Trimming removed 6 bases from V and 4 bases from J; junction bases left unmatched: 11. Germline V lookup: CDR1 SGHAT, CDR2 FQNNGV. CDR3 residues: CASSHGGGTPYEQYF. The DNA of the CDR3 is TGTGCCAGCAGTCACGGGGGGGGGACTCCATACGAGCAGTACTTC.